The rows below give T cell receptor beta chains drawn from one sample of a study. TCRdb redid the calling of the RT-PCR reads with MiXCR, one entry per CDR3 protein. The data contain about 680,000 distinct CDR3 sequences, 11% to 15% of them singletons. Material: memory CD4+ T cells from blood. These receptor sequences come from a female donor in good health, serving as a healthy control. The CDR3 runs from the conserved cysteine through the conserved F or W. The D gene is left open where the match is weak. Some rows mark clone size as missing; the rest say once, few, many or name a class of expanded clone.

v_gene: TRBV27
j_gene: TRBJ2-7
d_gene: -
len: 12
abundance: few
CDR3aa: CASSTAGLEQYF
CDR3nt: TGTGCCAGCAGCACCGCCGGGCTCGAGCAGTACTTC

v_gene: TRBV2
j_gene: TRBJ2-5
d_gene: -
len: 12
abundance: many
CDR3aa: CASGGGWETQYF
CDR3nt: TGTGCCAGCGGGGGTGGATGGGAGACCCAGTACTTC

v_gene: TRBV7-6
j_gene: TRBJ2-1
d_gene: TRBD2
len: 16
abundance: few
CDR3aa: CASSTTSGSSYNEQFF
CDR3nt: TGTGCCAGCAGCACTACTAGCGGGAGTTCCTACAATGAGCAGTTCTTC

v_gene: TRBV27
j_gene: TRBJ2-1
d_gene: -
len: 16
abundance: few
CDR3aa: CASRNPESIAFDEQFF
CDR3nt: TGTGCCAGCCGCAACCCCGAGTCAATAGCATTTGATGAGCAGTTCTTC

v_gene: TRBV12-3/TRBV12-4
j_gene: TRBJ2-2
d_gene: -
len: 15
abundance: many
CDR3aa: CASSFHPAGAGELFF
CDR3nt: TGTGCCAGCAGTTTTCATCCAGCCGGGGCCGGGGAGCTGTTTTTT

v_gene: TRBV28
j_gene: TRBJ1-5
d_gene: TRBD1
len: 16
abundance: few
CDR3aa: CASSPGQGSGGQPQHF
CDR3nt: TGTGCCAGCAGTCCGGGACAGGGCAGTGGAGGTCAGCCCCAGCATTTT

v_gene: TRBV29-1
j_gene: TRBJ2-7
d_gene: TRBD1
len: 17
abundance: -
CDR3aa: CSVSLPNDRGLTYEQYF
CDR3nt: TGCAGCGTTAGTTTACCAAATGACAGGGGTCTAACCTACGAGCAGTACTTC

v_gene: TRBV12-3/TRBV12-4
j_gene: TRBJ1-1
d_gene: TRBD1
len: 16
abundance: few
CDR3aa: CASSLGTGGFSTEAFF
CDR3nt: TGTGCCAGCAGTTTAGGGACAGGGGGCTTTTCCACTGAAGCTTTCTTT

v_gene: TRBV12-3/TRBV12-4
j_gene: TRBJ2-3
d_gene: TRBD1
len: 14
abundance: -
CDR3aa: CASSTGAITDTQYF
CDR3nt: TGTGCCAGCAGTACAGGGGCAATCACAGATACGCAGTATTTT

v_gene: TRBV20-1
j_gene: TRBJ1-4
d_gene: TRBD1
len: 14
abundance: few
CDR3aa: CSAIQTGGNEKLFF
CDR3nt: TGCAGTGCAATCCAGACAGGGGGAAATGAAAAACTGTTTTTT

v_gene: TRBV6-5
j_gene: TRBJ1-2
d_gene: -
len: 13
abundance: many
CDR3aa: CASRTPGAYGYTF
CDR3nt: TGTGCCAGCAGAACTCCAGGGGCCTATGGCTACACCTTC

v_gene: TRBV29-1
j_gene: TRBJ2-7
d_gene: -
len: 13
abundance: -
CDR3aa: CSAFKPSSYEQYF
CDR3nt: TGCAGCGCCTTCAAACCCTCCTCCTACGAGCAGTACTTC

v_gene: TRBV9
j_gene: TRBJ2-3
d_gene: TRBD2
len: 16
abundance: few
CDR3aa: CASSVGTSGHTDTQYF
CDR3nt: TGTGCCAGCAGCGTAGGCACTAGCGGGCACACAGATACGCAGTATTTT

v_gene: TRBV7-2
j_gene: TRBJ2-1
d_gene: TRBD2
len: 15
abundance: few
CDR3aa: CASSSGGTIYNEQFF
CDR3nt: TGTGCCAGCAGCTCGGGGGGAACTATATACAATGAGCAGTTCTTC

v_gene: TRBV5-1
j_gene: TRBJ2-3
d_gene: -
len: 16
abundance: -
CDR3aa: CASSSDVGQGGNTQYF
CDR3nt: TGCGCCAGCAGCTCCGATGTTGGGCAGGGTGGGAATACGCAGTATTTT

v_gene: TRBV25-1
j_gene: TRBJ1-2
d_gene: TRBD1
len: 15
abundance: few
CDR3aa: CASSDFGTGEYGYTF
CDR3nt: TGTGCCAGCAGTGATTTTGGGACAGGGGAGTATGGCTACACCTTC

v_gene: TRBV20-1
j_gene: TRBJ2-2
d_gene: -
len: 12
abundance: many
CDR3aa: CSARDVTGELFF
CDR3nt: TGCAGTGCTAGAGATGTAACCGGGGAGCTGTTTTTT

v_gene: TRBV3-1
j_gene: TRBJ2-2
d_gene: -
len: 14
abundance: many
CDR3aa: CASSLAANGGELFF
CDR3nt: TGTGCCAGCAGCCTGGCGGCTAACGGCGGGGAGCTGTTTTTT

v_gene: TRBV11-2
j_gene: TRBJ1-6
d_gene: TRBD1
len: 15
abundance: -
CDR3aa: CASSLVGTEDSPLHF
CDR3nt: TGTGCCAGCAGCTTAGTCGGGACAGAGGATTCACCCCTCCACTTT

v_gene: TRBV11-2
j_gene: TRBJ2-5
d_gene: -
len: 15
abundance: -
CDR3aa: CASSLVFGGGETQYF
CDR3nt: TGTGCCAGCAGCTTAGTCTTTGGAGGCGGAGAGACCCAGTACTTC